This T cell receptor beta chain was profiled in a study of T cell responses to AZD1222 COVID-19 vaccine. Whole-study findings and limits: Among the donors, most were white British and more were female, and clonal diversity was possibly underestimated. Distributed over spike, vaccine-associated CD4 TCRs predominated at 160-218 and 743-854. In the spike-specific TCR repertoire, nearly half reportedly target unmutated variant regions.

The data were produced by immunoSEQ multiplex PCR, yet TCRdb's version contains in-frame clones alone and is incomplete. The data show about 150,000 clones, 90% to 95% seen once. A remark on this clone: What it binds is unknown.

The V gene lost 0 bases and the J gene lost 1 base, with 11 bases spanning the gap. The CDR3 extends over 16 amino acids. Per the germline V gene, CDR1 is SGHRS and CDR2 is YFSETQ. This TCR derives from an adult in good health. The source material was peripheral blood, sampled on day 0 of AZD1222 vaccination. The chain links TRBV5-1 to TRBJ1-3; the D gene is possibly TRBD1 (5 bases). CDR3 sequence: CASSLAGGFSGNTIYF. CDR3 nucleotides: TGCGCCAGCAGCTTGGCCGGGGGTTTTTCTGGAAACACCATATATTTT.